Ten or more counts support the clone carrying this TCR beta chain. This sample is part of a study of T cells in Graves' hyperthyroidism and ophthalmopathy. It was RNA transcripts that yielded the amplified TCR beta CDR3 regions. HTBI primers drove first-round RT-PCR of the TCR CDR3. One entry per CDR3 protein, called by TCRdb with MiXCR from the multiplex PCR reads. The sample gives about 300,000 distinct CDR3 sequences, approximately 18% of which show up once; just under 40% is in the top ten. The CDR3 has 18 amino acids. CDR1 is SGHAT and CDR2 is FQNNGV in the germline V gene. Losses at the gene ends were 5 bases for V and 3 bases for J; bases not matched to a gene: 16.

Sequencing was carried out using blood. This receptor was obtained from a man aged 50 to 59 with Graves' ophthalmopathy. The chain uses TRBV11-2 and TRBJ1-5, with 7 bases that match TRBD1. The DNA for the CDR3 is TGTGCCAGCAGCCCCCGGACAGGCTTGGGGTTAAACAATCAGCCCCAGCATTTT. Amino acids: CASSPRTGLGLNNQPQHF.